Listed here are 27 T cell receptor beta chains from one sample, sequenced in a study of Graves' ophthalmopathy and Graves' hyperthyroidism. RNA transcripts provided the template for amplifying TCR beta CDR3 regions. RT-PCR was first run with HTBI primers, then multiplex PCR in a second round. TCRdb re-called the multiplex PCR reads with MiXCR, one entry per CDR3 protein. The sample consists of around 1,200,000 distinct CDR3 sequences, about two fifths of them appearing once. Input material: peripheral blood or thyroid tissue (not recorded which). All receptors come from an adult man with Graves' hyperthyroidism.

This clonotype showed up many times. The chain carries TRBV7-9 and TRBJ2-7; 7 bases match TRBD1. The CDR3 has 14 amino acids. The V segment lost 5 bases and the J segment 2 bases; nucleotides outside the gene matches: 6. CDR1 SEHNR and CDR2 FQNEAQ come from the germline V gene (reference sequence). CDR3 residues: CASSKGQEAYEQYF. For the CDR3, the DNA is TGTGCCAGCAGCAAAGGACAGGAGGCCTACGAGCAGTACTTC.

The chain links TRBV27 to TRBJ1-2, with 10 positions matching TRBD1. V lost 8 bases and J lost 7; bases outside the gene matches: 7. The germline CDR1 and CDR2 sequences are MNHEY and SMNVEV (reference sequence). The CDR3 runs 13 residues. CDR3 nucleotide sequence: TGTGCCAGCCGCGACAGGGGGCTTAGTGGCTACACCTTC. This encodes CASRDRGLSGYTF.

This clonotype turned up a few times. V is TRBV5-1 and J is TRBJ2-2; possibly TRBD2 for D (5 bases). The CDR3 runs 16 residues. CDR1 is SGHRS and CDR2 is YFSETQ in the germline V gene. V shed 1 base and J shed 1 base, with 11 bases lying between them. CDR3 region: CASSLLQRKNTGELFF. CDR3 coding DNA: TGCGCCAGCAGCTTGTTGCAGCGGAAGAACACCGGGGAGCTGTTTTTT. Full variable domain (rest looked up from reference TRBV5-1 and TRBJ2-2): KAGVTQTPRYLIKTRGQQVTLSCSPISGHRSVSWYQQTPGQGLQFLFEYFSETQRNKGNFPGRFSGRQFSNSRSEMNVSTLELGDSALYLCASSLLQRKNTGELFFGEGSRLTVL.

The chain recombines TRBV7-8 with TRBJ2-7; 14 nucleotides align to TRBD2. The CDR3 has 16 residues. The V gene's germline CDR1 is SGHVS and CDR2 FQNEAQ. V lost 4 bases to trimming and J lost 6 bases; unmatched junction nucleotides: 8. CDR3 amino acids: CASSSHPGLAGVEQYF. The CDR3 DNA sequence: TGTGCCAGCAGCTCCCATCCGGGACTAGCGGGAGTCGAGCAGTACTTC.

The V and J genes are TRBV5-4 and TRBJ1-2; no definite D call. CDR1 SGHNT and CDR2 YYREEE come from the germline V gene (reference sequence). V was pared by 0 bases and J by 2 bases, with 17 bases between. The CDR3 is 17 residues long. The CDR3 nucleotides are TGTGCCAGCAGCTTGGGAGCAAGAATCGGTCCCAACTATGGCTACACCTTC. Translating it yields CASSLGARIGPNYGYTF.

On this clonotype itself: A much larger clone differs from this one at a single base, so this may be a read error. V usage is TRBV7-9 and J usage is TRBJ1-2; D is perhaps TRBD1 (6 bases). CDR1 is SEHNR, CDR2 FQNEAQ, per germline (reference sequence). The V and J ends lost 4 bases and 8 bases respectively, with 14 bases between them. This CDR3 contains 13 residues. CDR3 region: CASSSGHLRGYTF. The CDR3 DNA reads TGTGCCAGCAGCTCGGGACATCTGAGAGGCTACACCTTC.

This chain connects TRBV27 to TRBJ2-5, with TRBD2 matching 9 bases. The CDR3 totals 19 residues. Unmatched junction bases numbered 18, after V lost 2 bases and J lost 5 bases. Germline V gene sequence: CDR1 MNHEY, CDR2 SMNVEV (reference sequence). CDR3 residues: CASSLGWASGDSMRETQYF. The CDR3 DNA is TGTGCCAGCAGTTTAGGTTGGGCTAGCGGGGACTCGATGAGGGAGACCCAGTACTTC.

This clonotype was seen a handful of times. Germline and junction disagree at one end, which may indicate a read error. This sequence joins TRBV10-3 and TRBJ1-3; no definite D call. CDR3 length equals 16 residues. CDR1 and CDR2 (germline): ENHRY, SYGVKD. DNA for the CDR3: TGTGCCAGCAGTTTAAATCCACAGATCTTGGACAACACCATATATTTT. Amino acid sequence: CASSLNPQILDNTIYF.

This clonotype was counted many times. This chain joins TRBV7-2 and TRBJ1-1; a possible D gene is TRBD1 (6 bases). Germline loops: CDR1 SGHTA, CDR2 FQGNSA. Trimming took 6 bases from V and 1 from J, leaving 18 bases between them. This CDR3 has 16 amino acids. The CDR3 nucleotides are TGTGCCAGCAGTTCCGGAGCGGGGGGCTGGAACACTGAAGCTTTCTTT. Amino acid sequence: CASSSGAGGWNTEAFF.

This clonotype has ten or more counts. The chain uses TRBV7-6 and TRBJ1-2, with a weak D call TRBD1 (5 bases). V lost 5 bases and J 7 bases, leaving 11 bases between the germline ends. The germline CDR1 and CDR2 sequences are SGHVS and FNYEAQ. The CDR3 is 12 amino acids. CDR3 DNA sequence: TGTGCCAGCAGCCGGGACTCCGGTGGCTACACCTTC. It is translated as CASSRDSGGYTF.

The CDR3 DNA follows: TGCAGCGTTCTTGGGGCGAGCACTGAAGCTTTCTTT. Translation: CSVLGASTEAFF. V is TRBV29-1 and J is TRBJ1-1, with D possibly being TRBD1 (5 bases). Between the trimmed V and J ends, which lost 5 bases and 4 bases, there was a span of 11 bases. The CDR3 is made up of 12 amino acids. Per the germline V gene, CDR1 is SQVTM and CDR2 is ANQGSEA.

This clonotype was recorded many times. This rearrangement joins TRBV29-1 to TRBJ2-7; 10 bases map to TRBD2. The CDR3 spans 15 residues. With 2 bases clipped from V and 0 bases from J, the junction kept 4 bases outside the gene matches. Looked up from germline, CDR1 is SQVTM and CDR2 is ANQGSEA. CDR3: CSVELAGVGSYEQYF. The CDR3 nucleotides read TGCAGCGTTGAACTAGCGGGAGTCGGCTCCTACGAGCAGTACTTC.

The rearrangement joins TRBV4-1 to TRBJ1-4; the D gene is possibly TRBD1 (6 bases). There are 17 residues in the CDR3. Trimming took 2 bases from V and 4 from J, leaving 17 bases between them. CDR1 and CDR2 (germline): MGHRA, YSYEKL. The CDR3 bases are TGCGCCAGCAGCCAACTTGGCACCCAGGGGTTTAATGAAAAACTGTTTTTT. This gives the protein CASSQLGTQGFNEKLFF.

The genes are TRBV5-5 and TRBJ1-5; D possibly corresponds to TRBD1 (5 bases). The CDR3 extends over 16 amino acids. The germline V and J ends were trimmed by 3 bases and 3 bases, with 16 bases remaining between them. The germline V gene has CDR1 SGHKS and CDR2 YYEKEE (reference sequence). CDR3 coding DNA: TGTGCCAGCAGCTGGGGGGGGGTCCGGGTCAATCAGCCCCAGCATTTT. This codes for CASSWGGVRVNQPQHF.

Points on this clonotype: A clone one base away is much larger, so this may be a read error. The V and J genes are TRBV12-3 or TRBV12-4 and TRBJ1-2; D call uncertain. There are 13 residues in the CDR3. The ends were cut back, 6 bases at V and 4 bases at J, with 12 bases in the middle. The CDR3 sequence is CASRSEYGYGYTF. The DNA for the CDR3 is TGTGCCAGCAGAAGTGAATACGGCTATGGCTACACCTTC.

The chain employs TRBV20-1 and TRBJ2-5; D unresolved. Germline loops: CDR1 DFQATT, CDR2 SNEGSKA (reference sequence). The CDR3 loop spans 14 amino acids. CDR3: CSAGDRVEQETQYF. Here the CDR3 DNA reads TGCAGCGCAGGCGATAGGGTGGAGCAAGAGACCCAGTACTTC.

The chain carries TRBV24-1 and TRBJ2-2; a weak D match, TRBD2 (6 bases). V was shortened by 2 bases and J by 1 base, with 16 bases between the two germline ends. The germline V gene encodes CDR1 KGHDR and CDR2 SFDVKD. The CDR3 length is 18 residues. The CDR3 nucleotides are TGTGCCACCAGTGATTCCCTAAGTAGCGGAGGGAACACCGGGGAGCTGTTTTTT. Protein: CATSDSLSSGGNTGELFF.

The rearrangement links TRBV25-1 to TRBJ1-4, with a possible D match to TRBD1 (5 bases). The germline V gene encodes CDR1 MGHDK and CDR2 SYGVNS. The CDR3 runs to 14 residues. Deletions cut 3 bases from V and 6 bases from J, with 11 bases between. The CDR3 sequence: CASSEGVTDEKLFF. The CDR3 bases are TGTGCCAGCAGTGAGGGGGTGACAGATGAAAAACTGTTTTTT.

This clonotype has ten or more counts. The V call is TRBV18, the J call TRBJ1-1; D is uncertain. Trimming shortened V by 2 bases and J by 4 bases, and 11 bases separated the two germline ends. The CDR3 totals 14 residues. Germline V lookup: CDR1 KGHSH, CDR2 LQKENI. Here the CDR3 reads CASSPGGLGTEAFF. The CDR3 DNA reads as TGTGCCAGCTCACCAGGAGGGTTGGGCACTGAAGCTTTCTTT.

This clonotype was counted between two and nine times. CDR3 loop: CASSSTGNNSPLHF. The CDR3 coding sequence is TGTGCCAGCAGCTCAACAGGGAATAATTCACCCCTCCACTTT. This sequence joins TRBV11-2 and TRBJ1-6, with a weak D call TRBD1 (6 bases). Germline loops: CDR1 SGHAT, CDR2 FQNNGV. V was pared by 4 bases and J by 5 bases, with 9 bases between. The CDR3 totals 14 residues.

The table lists this clonotype with many counts. The chain joins TRBV10-3 to TRBJ1-5; TRBD1 matches at 7 bases. CDR3 length equals 15 residues. Unmatched junction bases numbered 3, after V lost 4 bases and J lost 0 bases. Germline CDR1 is ENHRY and CDR2 is SYGVKD. CDR3 amino acids: CAISAGGDSNQPQHF. CDR3 sequence (DNA): TGTGCCATCAGTGCAGGGGGGGATAGCAATCAGCCCCAGCATTTT.

This clonotype was seen only once. V usage is TRBV25-1 and J usage is TRBJ2-5; TRBD1 agrees at 7 bases. The DNA end lines up better with TRBJ2-7; the J call may be wrong. Germline CDR1 is MGHDK and CDR2 is SYGVNS. CDR3 size: 15 residues. In nucleotides, the CDR3 is TGTGCCAGCAGGGAACCGAAGGGGGCTGGTTACGAGCAGTACTTC. Its protein is CASREPKGAGYEQYF.

This clonotype occurred a few times. The chain recombines TRBV9 with TRBJ1-5; TRBD1 agrees at 7 bases. V lost 7 bases and J lost 0; bases outside the gene matches: 16. Germline V gene sequence: CDR1 SGDLS, CDR2 YYNGEE. This CDR3 has 18 residues. CDR3 in DNA: TGTGCCAGCTCACCCAATCACCGGGACAGATATAGCAATCAGCCCCAGCATTTT. Translating gives CASSPNHRDRYSNQPQHF. Full variable domain (missing parts from reference TRBV9 and TRBJ1-5): DSGVTQTPKHLITATGQRVTLRCSPRSGDLSVYWYQQSLDQGLQFLIQYYNGEERAKGNILERFSAQQFPDLHSELNLSSLELGDSALYFCASSPNHRDRYSNQPQHFGDGTRLSIL.

Many counts were recorded for this clonotype. The rearrangement uses TRBV12-3 or TRBV12-4 and TRBJ1-6; 9 positions agree with TRBD1. V was pared by 5 bases and J by 10 bases, with 6 bases of the junction left unmatched. The CDR3 is 14 amino acids. This CDR3 is CASSTGGVQSPLHF. CDR3 DNA sequence: TGTGCCAGCAGTACAGGGGGCGTCCAGTCACCCCTCCACTTT.

A few counts support this clonotype. The genes are TRBV4-1 and TRBJ1-1; no reliable D call. The CDR3 runs to 14 residues. CDR1 MGHRA and CDR2 YSYEKL come from the germline V gene. The V end was cut by 3 bases, the J end by 1 base, with 9 bases between. The CDR3 nucleotides read TGCGCCAGCAGCCACCAGCCTAAGAACACTGAAGCTTTCTTT. It yields the protein CASSHQPKNTEAFF.

In this sample, this clonotype turned up many times. The gene calls are TRBV6-6 and TRBJ1-3; 8 bases agree with TRBD1. J was trimmed by 3 bases and V by 5 bases; bases with no gene match: 6. CDR3 length equals 15 residues. Germline CDR1 reads MNHNY; CDR2 reads SVGAGI (reference sequence). The CDR3 DNA is TGTGCCAGCAGTAACCAGGGGGCGCGTGGAAACACCATATATTTT. It encodes CASSNQGARGNTIYF.

About this clonotype itself: It may be a read error: a sequence one base away is much more abundant. The V and J genes are TRBV9 and TRBJ2-7, with D perhaps assigned TRBD1 or TRBD2 (6 bases each). This CDR3 region has 14 residues. Germline loops: CDR1 SGDLS, CDR2 YYNGEE. CDR3 in DNA: TGTGTCAGCAGCCCGGAGGGGGTTGGGGACGAGCAGTACTTC. As protein: CVSSPEGVGDEQYF. The full variable domain, with the rest looked up from reference TRBV9 and TRBJ2-7, is DSGVTQTPKHLITATGQRVTLRCSPRSGDLSVYWYQQSLDQGLQFLIQYYNGEERAKGNILERFSAQQFPDLHSELNLSSLELGDSALYFCVSSPEGVGDEQYFGPGTRLTVT.